This T cell receptor (beta chain) was obtained from a study of T cell changes during pregnancy in multiple sclerosis. Data came from immunoSEQ multiplex PCR; TCRdb stores just in-frame clones and leaves some out. The table includes around 48,000 clones, 90% detected once. The CDR3 runs to 15 residues. Trimming pared 5 bases from V and 1 base from J, leaving 14 bases between. From germline, CDR1 is SEHNR and CDR2 FQNEAQ (reference sequence). This sequence joins TRBV7-9 and TRBJ1-2; D is perhaps TRBD1 (5 bases). Specimen: CD8+ T cells from peripheral blood mononuclear cells, collected before pregnancy. The sequence was obtained from a female donor with multiple sclerosis, enrolled in a pregnancy study. This chain's CDR3 is CASSPQGMGNYGYTF. CDR3 in DNA: TGTGCCAGCAGCCCCCAGGGAATGGGTAACTATGGCTACACCTTC. The complete variable domain, with remaining parts taken from reference TRBV7-9 and TRBJ1-2, reads DTGVSQNPRHKITKRGQNVTFRCDPISEHNRLYWYRQTLGQGPEFLTYFQNEAQLEKSRLLSDRFSAERPKGSFSTLEIQRTEQGDSAMYLCASSPQGMGNYGYTFGSGTRLTVV.